This T cell receptor beta chain emerged from a study of cytomegalovirus exposure and HLA in healthy donors. Study-wide results and limits: The authors considered a cluster of highly shared sequence variants likely to be a sequencing artifact. Reported findings show TCR beta sequences accurately forecast HLA-A and HLA-B alleles in most subjects.

This clone was counted between two and nine times. As yet, its antigen is unknown. The germline V gene has CDR1 SGHTA and CDR2 FQGTGA. V shed 0 bases and J shed 1 base, with 12 bases lying between them. The CDR3 spans 16 residues. In the PCR, 60 Vbeta and 13 Jbeta primers were used. Repertoires were generated with immunoSEQ multiplex PCR, while TCRdb's copy carries only in-frame clones and drops some. The sample lists some 150,000 clones; about 72% were seen once. The TCR was taken from a human donor in good health. Sequencing was done on a sample of PBMCs. The chain carries TRBV7-3 and TRBJ1-1; D unresolved. The CDR3 DNA reads TGTGCCAGCAGCTTAACCGAACAGAGAACGAACACTGAAGCTTTCTTT. It translates to CASSLTEQRTNTEAFF.